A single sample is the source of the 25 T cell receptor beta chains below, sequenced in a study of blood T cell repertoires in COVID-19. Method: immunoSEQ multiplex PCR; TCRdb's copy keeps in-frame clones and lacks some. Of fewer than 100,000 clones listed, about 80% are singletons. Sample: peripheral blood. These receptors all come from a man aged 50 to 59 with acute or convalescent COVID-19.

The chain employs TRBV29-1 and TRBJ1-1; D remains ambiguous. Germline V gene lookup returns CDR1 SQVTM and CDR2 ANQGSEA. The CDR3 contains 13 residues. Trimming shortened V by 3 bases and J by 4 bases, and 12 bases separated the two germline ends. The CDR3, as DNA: TGCAGCGTTGAGGCCGCTCGGGGCACTGAAGCTTTCTTT. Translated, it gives CSVEAARGTEAFF.

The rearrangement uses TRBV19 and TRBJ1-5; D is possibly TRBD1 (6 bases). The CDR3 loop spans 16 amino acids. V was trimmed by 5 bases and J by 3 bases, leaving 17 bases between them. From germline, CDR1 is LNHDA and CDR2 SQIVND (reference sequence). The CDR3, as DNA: TGTGCCAGTAGTCCACGTCAGACAGGACTCAATCAGCCCCAGCATTTT. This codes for CASSPRQTGLNQPQHF.

The CDR3 nucleotides read TGTGCCATCAGTGAGGGAGTTGGTGAGCAGTTCTTC. Its protein is CAISEGVGEQFF. The rearrangement links TRBV10-3 to TRBJ2-1; D gene ambiguous. The V and J ends lost 2 bases and 9 bases respectively, with 8 bases between them. The CDR3 extends over 12 amino acids. Germline assignment: CDR1 ENHRY and CDR2 SYGVKD.

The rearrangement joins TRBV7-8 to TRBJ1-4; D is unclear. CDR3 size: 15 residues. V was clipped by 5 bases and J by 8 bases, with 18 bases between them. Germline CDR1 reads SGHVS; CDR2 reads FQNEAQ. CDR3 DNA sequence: TGTGCCAGCAGCCGAGCCAACACACTAGGGGAAAAACTGTTTTTT. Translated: CASSRANTLGEKLFF.

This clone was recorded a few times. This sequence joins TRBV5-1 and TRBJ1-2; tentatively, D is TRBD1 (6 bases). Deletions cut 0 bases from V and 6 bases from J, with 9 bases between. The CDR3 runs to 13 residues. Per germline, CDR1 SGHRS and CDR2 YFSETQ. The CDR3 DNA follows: TGCGCCAGCAGCTTGGGACAGGTCCATGGCTACACCTTC. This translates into CASSLGQVHGYTF.

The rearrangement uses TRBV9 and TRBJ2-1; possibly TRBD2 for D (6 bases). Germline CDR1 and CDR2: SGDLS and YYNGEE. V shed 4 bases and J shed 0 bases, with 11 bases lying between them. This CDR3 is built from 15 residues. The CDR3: CASSPSVSSYNEQFF. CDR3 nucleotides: TGTGCCAGCAGCCCTAGCGTCAGCTCCTACAATGAGCAGTTCTTC.

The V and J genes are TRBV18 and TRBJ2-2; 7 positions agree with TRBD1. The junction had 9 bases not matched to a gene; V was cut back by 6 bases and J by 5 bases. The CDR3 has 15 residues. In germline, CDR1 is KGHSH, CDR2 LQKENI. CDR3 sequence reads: CASSGDRHLTGELFF. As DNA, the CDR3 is TGTGCCAGCTCGGGGGACAGACATTTAACCGGGGAGCTGTTTTTT. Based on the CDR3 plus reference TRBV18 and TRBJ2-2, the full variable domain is NAGVMQNPRHLVRRRGQEARLRCSPMKGHSHVYWYRQLPEEGLKFMVYLQKENIIDESGMPKERFSAEFPKEGPSILRIQQVVRGDSAAYFCASSGDRHLTGELFFGEGSRLTVL.

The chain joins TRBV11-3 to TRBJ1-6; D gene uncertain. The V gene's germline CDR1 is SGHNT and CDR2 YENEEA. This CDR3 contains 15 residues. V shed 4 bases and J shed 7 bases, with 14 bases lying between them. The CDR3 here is CASSSSDSQNSPLHF. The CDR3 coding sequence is TGTGCCAGCAGCTCCTCGGACTCCCAGAATTCACCCCTCCACTTT.

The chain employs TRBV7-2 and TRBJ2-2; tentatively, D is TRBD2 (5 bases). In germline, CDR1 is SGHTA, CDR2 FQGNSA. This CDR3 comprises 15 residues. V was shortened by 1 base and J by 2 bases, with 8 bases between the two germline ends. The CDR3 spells CASSLGLANTGELFF. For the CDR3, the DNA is TGTGCCAGCAGCTTAGGTCTAGCAAACACCGGGGAGCTGTTTTTT. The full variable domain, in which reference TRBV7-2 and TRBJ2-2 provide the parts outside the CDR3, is GAGVSQSPSNKVTEKGKDVELRCDPISGHTALYWYRQSLGQGLEFLIYFQGNSAPDKSGLPSDRFSAERTGGSVSTLTIQRTQQEDSAVYLCASSLGLANTGELFFGEGSRLTVL.

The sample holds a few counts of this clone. The CDR3 bases are TGTGCCAGCAGTTACCGTCCTGTAGCTAACTATGGCTACACCTTC. It codes for CASSYRPVANYGYTF. V is TRBV6-2 or TRBV6-3 and J is TRBJ1-2; D not certain. CDR3 length: 15 residues. CDR1 is MNHEY, CDR2 SVGEGT, per germline. V lost 2 bases and J 0 bases, leaving 10 bases between the germline ends.

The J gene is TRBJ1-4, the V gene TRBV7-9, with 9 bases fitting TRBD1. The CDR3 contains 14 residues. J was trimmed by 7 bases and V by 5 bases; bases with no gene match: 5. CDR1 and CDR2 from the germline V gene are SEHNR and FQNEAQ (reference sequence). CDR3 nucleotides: TGTGCCAGCAGCCGGGGACAGGGAGGTGAAAAACTGTTTTTT. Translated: CASSRGQGGEKLFF.

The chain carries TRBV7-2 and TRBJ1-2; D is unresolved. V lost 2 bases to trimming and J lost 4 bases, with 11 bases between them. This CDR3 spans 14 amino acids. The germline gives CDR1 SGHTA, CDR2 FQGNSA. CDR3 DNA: TGTGCCAGCAGCTTAAGAGACACCGGCTATGGCTACACCTTC. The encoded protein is CASSLRDTGYGYTF. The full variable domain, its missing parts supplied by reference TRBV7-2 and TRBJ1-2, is GAGVSQSPSNKVTEKGKDVELRCDPISGHTALYWYRQSLGQGLEFLIYFQGNSAPDKSGLPSDRFSAERTGGSVSTLTIQRTQQEDSAVYLCASSLRDTGYGYTFGSGTRLTVV.

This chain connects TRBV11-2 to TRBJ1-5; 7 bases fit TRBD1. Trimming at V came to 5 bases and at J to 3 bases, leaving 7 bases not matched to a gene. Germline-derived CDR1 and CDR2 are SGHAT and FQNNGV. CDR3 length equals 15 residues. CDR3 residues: CASSLAGGYNQPQHF. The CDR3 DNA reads TGTGCCAGCAGCCTCGCAGGGGGTTACAATCAGCCCCAGCATTTT.

CDR3 residues: CASSRRAGQGNTGELFF. In nucleotides, the CDR3 is TGTGCCAGCAGCCGTAGGGCGGGACAGGGAAACACCGGGGAGCTGTTTTTT. J is TRBJ2-2 and V is TRBV9, with 9 bases lining up with TRBD1. Looked up from germline, CDR1 is SGDLS and CDR2 is YYNGEE. V gave up 4 bases and J gave up 2 bases; unmatched junction bases: 9. CDR3 size: 17 residues.

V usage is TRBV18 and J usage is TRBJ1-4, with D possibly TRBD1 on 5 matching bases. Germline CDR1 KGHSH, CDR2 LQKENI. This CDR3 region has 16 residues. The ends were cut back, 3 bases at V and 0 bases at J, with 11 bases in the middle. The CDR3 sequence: CASSPDTRATNEKLFF. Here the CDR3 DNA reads TGTGCCAGCTCACCCGATACCAGGGCAACTAATGAAAAACTGTTTTTT.

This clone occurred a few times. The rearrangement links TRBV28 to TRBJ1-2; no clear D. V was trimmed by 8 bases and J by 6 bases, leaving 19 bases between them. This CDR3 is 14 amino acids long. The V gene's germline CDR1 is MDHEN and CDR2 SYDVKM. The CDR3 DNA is TGTGCCAGCTCCCCCGGGGTGCGAGTTGATGGCTACACCTTC. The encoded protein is CASSPGVRVDGYTF.

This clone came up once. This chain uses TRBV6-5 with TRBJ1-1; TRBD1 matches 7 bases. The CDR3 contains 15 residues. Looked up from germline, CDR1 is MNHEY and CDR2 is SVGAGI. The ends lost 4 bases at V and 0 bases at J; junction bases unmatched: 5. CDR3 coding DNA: TGTGCCAGCAGTTTCCGGGACAGCATGAACACTGAAGCTTTCTTT. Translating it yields CASSFRDSMNTEAFF.

CDR3 DNA: TGTGCCAGCAGTGTCGACAGGGCTGGAAACATTCAGTACTTC. Translation gives CASSVDRAGNIQYF. This rearrangement joins TRBV6-6 to TRBJ2-4; 7 bases agree with TRBD1. CDR3 length: 14 amino acids. V lost 5 bases, J lost 6 bases, and 7 bases stayed unmatched. Germline V CDR1 and CDR2: MNHNY, SVGAGI (reference sequence).

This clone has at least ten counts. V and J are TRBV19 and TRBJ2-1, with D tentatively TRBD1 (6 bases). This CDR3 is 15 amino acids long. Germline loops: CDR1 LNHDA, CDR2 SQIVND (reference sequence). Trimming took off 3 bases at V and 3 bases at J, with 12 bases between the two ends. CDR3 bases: TGTGCCAGTAGTATGATGGCAGGGGACTACAATGAGCAGTTCTTC. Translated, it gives CASSMMAGDYNEQFF.

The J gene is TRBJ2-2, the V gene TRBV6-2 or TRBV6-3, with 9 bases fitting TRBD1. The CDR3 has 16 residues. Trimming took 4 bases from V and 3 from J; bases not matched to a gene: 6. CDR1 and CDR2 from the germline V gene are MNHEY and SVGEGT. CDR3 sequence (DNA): TGTGCCAGCAGTTCCGACCGGACAGGGGACACCGGGGAGCTGTTTTTT. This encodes CASSSDRTGDTGELFF.

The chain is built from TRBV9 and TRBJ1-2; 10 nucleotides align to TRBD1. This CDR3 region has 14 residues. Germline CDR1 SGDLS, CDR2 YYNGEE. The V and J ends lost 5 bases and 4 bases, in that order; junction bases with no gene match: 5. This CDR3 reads CASSGQGVGYGYTF. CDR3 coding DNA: TGTGCCAGCAGTGGACAGGGGGTGGGCTATGGCTACACCTTC.

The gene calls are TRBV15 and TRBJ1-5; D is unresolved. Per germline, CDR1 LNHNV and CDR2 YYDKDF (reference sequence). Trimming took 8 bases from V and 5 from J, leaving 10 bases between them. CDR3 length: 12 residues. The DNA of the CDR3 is TGTGCCACCGGGCAGTTGGATCAGCCCCAGCATTTT. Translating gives CATGQLDQPQHF.

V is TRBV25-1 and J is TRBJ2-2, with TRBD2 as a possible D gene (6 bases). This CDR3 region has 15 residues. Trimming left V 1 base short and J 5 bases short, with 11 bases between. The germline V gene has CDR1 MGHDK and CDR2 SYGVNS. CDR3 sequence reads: CASSESGGRTGELFF. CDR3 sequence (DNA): TGTGCCAGCAGTGAATCTGGGGGGAGGACCGGGGAGCTGTTTTTT.

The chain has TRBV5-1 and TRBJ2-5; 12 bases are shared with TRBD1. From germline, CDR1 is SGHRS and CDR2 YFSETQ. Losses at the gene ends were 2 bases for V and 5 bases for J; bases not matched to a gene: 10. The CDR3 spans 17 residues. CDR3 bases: TGCGCCAGCAGCTTCGGGACAGGGGGCGCTTCACAGGAGACCCAGTACTTC. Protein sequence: CASSFGTGGASQETQYF.

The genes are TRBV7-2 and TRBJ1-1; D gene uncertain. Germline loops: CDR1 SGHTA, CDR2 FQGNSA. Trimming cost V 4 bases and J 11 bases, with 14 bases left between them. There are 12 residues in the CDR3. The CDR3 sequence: CASSSRVYGAFF. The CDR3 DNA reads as TGTGCCAGCAGCTCCCGTGTATACGGGGCTTTCTTT.